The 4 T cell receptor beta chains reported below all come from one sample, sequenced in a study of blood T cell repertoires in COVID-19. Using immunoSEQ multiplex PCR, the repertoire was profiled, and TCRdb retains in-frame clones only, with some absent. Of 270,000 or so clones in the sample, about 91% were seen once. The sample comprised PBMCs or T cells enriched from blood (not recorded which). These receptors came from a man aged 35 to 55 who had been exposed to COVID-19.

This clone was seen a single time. The CDR3 nucleotides are TGTGCCAGCAGCTTAGATGGACTAGCGGGCCCCGGCACAGATACGCAGTATTTT. Amino acid sequence: CASSLDGLAGPGTDTQYF. The chain is built from TRBV7-2 and TRBJ2-3; 11 bases fit TRBD2. Trimming removed 1 base from V and 1 base from J; junction bases left unmatched: 7. CDR3 length: 18 amino acids. Germline V gene lookup returns CDR1 SGHTA and CDR2 FQGNSA. The variable domain in full, completed from reference TRBV7-2 and TRBJ2-3, reads GAGVSQSPSNKVTEKGKDVELRCDPISGHTALYWYRQSLGQGLEFLIYFQGNSAPDKSGLPSDRFSAERTGGSVSTLTIQRTQQEDSAVYLCASSLDGLAGPGTDTQYFGPGTRLTVL.

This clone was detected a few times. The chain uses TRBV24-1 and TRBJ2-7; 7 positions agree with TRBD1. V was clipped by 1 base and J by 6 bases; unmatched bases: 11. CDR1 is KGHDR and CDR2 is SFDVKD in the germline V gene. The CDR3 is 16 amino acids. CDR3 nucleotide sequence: TGTGCCACCAGTGATTTCCAAGAGACAGGGATCGGCGAGCAGTACTTC. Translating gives CATSDFQETGIGEQYF.

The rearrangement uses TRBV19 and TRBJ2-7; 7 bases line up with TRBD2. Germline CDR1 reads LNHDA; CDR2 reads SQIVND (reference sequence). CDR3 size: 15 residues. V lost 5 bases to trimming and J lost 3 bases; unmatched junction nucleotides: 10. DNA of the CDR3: TGTGCCAGTAGTGTCGGACTAGAAACGGGCTACGAGCAGTACTTC. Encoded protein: CASSVGLETGYEQYF.

CDR3 loop: CASSVGLADFASYEQYF. In nucleotides, the CDR3 is TGTGCCAGCAGCGTGGGACTAGCGGATTTCGCTTCCTACGAGCAGTACTTC. The chain uses TRBV5-4 and TRBJ2-7; TRBD2 agrees at 11 bases. From germline, CDR1 is SGHNT and CDR2 YYREEE (reference sequence). V trimming: 4 bases; J trimming: 1 base; junction bases outside the gene matches: 10. The CDR3 has 17 amino acids.